The 28 T cell receptor beta chains below come from one sample, sequenced in a study of T cells in Graves' hyperthyroidism and ophthalmopathy. Amplified TCR beta CDR3 regions came from RNA transcripts. In the first-round RT-PCR of the TCR CDR3, the HTBI primer set was used. TCRdb re-derived calls from the multiplex PCR reads in MiXCR, one entry per CDR3 protein. The sample lists 500,000 to 650,000 distinct CDR3 sequences; about 14% were seen once. Material: blood. These receptors were obtained from a woman aged 50 to 65 with Graves' ophthalmopathy.

This chain uses TRBV4-1 with TRBJ1-5; no clear D gene. Germline values: CDR1 MGHRA, CDR2 YSYEKL. The CDR3 has 15 residues. Between the trimmed V and J ends, which lost 1 base and 0 bases, there was a span of 7 bases. The CDR3 coding sequence is TGCGCCAGCAGCCAAGCGGGGTTTAGCAATCAGCCCCAGCATTTT. Translated: CASSQAGFSNQPQHF.

The rearrangement links TRBV2 to TRBJ2-3, with TRBD2 matching 7 bases. Germline loops: CDR1 SNHLY, CDR2 FYNNEI. V lost 8 bases to trimming and J lost 2 bases; unmatched junction nucleotides: 7. This CDR3 is built from 14 residues. CDR3 sequence reads: CASREARFTDTQYF. In DNA, the CDR3 is TGTGCCAGCCGGGAGGCTCGATTCACAGATACGCAGTATTTT.

The rearrangement links TRBV6-1 to TRBJ1-2, with no clear D. Trimming removed 2 bases from V and 4 bases from J, with 8 bases in between. The CDR3 is 13 residues long. Germline CDR1 reads MNHNS; CDR2 reads SASEGT. This CDR3 reads CASSEFGIYGYTF. The CDR3 DNA sequence: TGTGCCAGCAGTGAATTTGGAATCTATGGCTACACCTTC.

V usage is TRBV5-1 and J usage is TRBJ2-1, with 12 bases aligning to TRBD1. The CDR3 sequence is 17 residues long. CDR1 is SGHRS and CDR2 is YFSETQ in the germline V gene. The V gene end was trimmed by 2 bases and the J gene end by 8 bases; junction bases not matched to a gene: 11. CDR3 loop: CASSFQMGQGAGDEQFF. CDR3 coding DNA: TGCGCCAGCAGCTTTCAGATGGGACAGGGGGCGGGAGATGAGCAGTTCTTC.

About this clonotype: A single base separates this from a much larger clone, so it may be a read error. The chain links TRBV5-1 to TRBJ2-1, with D perhaps matching TRBD2 (6 bases). CDR1 and CDR2 (germline): SGHRS, YFSETQ. The CDR3 sequence is 13 residues long. The CDR3 here is CASSSSSGYEQFF. CDR3 in DNA: TGTGCCAGCAGCTCGTCCAGCGGGTATGAGCAGTTCTTC.

Of note for this clonotype: At one end the junction does not follow the germline gene, possibly because of a read error. This rearrangement joins TRBV28 to TRBJ1-4, with 7 bases that match TRBD1. Germline CDR1 and CDR2: MDHEN and SYDVKM. The CDR3 length is 15 residues. CDR3 nucleotides: TGTGCCAACAGTGAAACAGGGGCGGAGGTTGAAAAACTGTTTTTT. Its translation is CANSETGAEVEKLFF.

This clonotype was seen at least ten times. The chain couples TRBV11-2 to TRBJ1-1; TRBD1 matches 8 bases. The germline V gene encodes CDR1 SGHAT and CDR2 FQNNGV. Losses at the gene ends were 5 bases for V and 6 bases for J; bases not matched to a gene: 5. This CDR3 is built from 13 residues. The CDR3 sequence: CASSVTGGPEAFF. CDR3 nucleotides: TGTGCCAGCAGCGTAACAGGGGGACCTGAAGCTTTCTTT.

The gene calls are TRBV10-3 and TRBJ1-2; the D is unclear. The CDR3 runs to 14 residues. Trimming cost V 3 bases and J 6 bases, with 14 bases left between them. Germline-derived CDR1 and CDR2 are ENHRY and SYGVKD. CDR3: CAISDFEFSDGYTF. CDR3 coding DNA: TGTGCCATCAGTGATTTCGAGTTCTCGGATGGCTACACCTTC.

At least ten counts were recorded for this clonotype. The V and J genes are TRBV5-6 and TRBJ2-1; D may be TRBD2 (5 bases). The CDR3 is made up of 16 amino acids. V was clipped by 4 bases and J by 4 bases, with 18 bases between them. From germline, CDR1 is SGHDT and CDR2 YYEEEE. CDR3 residues: CASSPAVGEGYNEQFF. The CDR3, as DNA: TGTGCCAGCAGCCCCGCTGTCGGAGAGGGTTACAATGAGCAGTTCTTC. Supplemented by reference TRBV5-6 and TRBJ2-1, the full variable domain reads DAGVTQSPTHLIKTRGQQVTLRCSPKSGHDTVSWYQQALGQGPQFIFQYYEEEERQRGNFPDRFSGHQFPNYSSELNVNALLLGDSALYLCASSPAVGEGYNEQFFGPGTRLTVL.

This clonotype has ten or more counts. The genes are TRBV7-9 and TRBJ1-5; D gene ambiguous. The ends were cut back, 8 bases at V and 0 bases at J, with 11 bases in the middle. Per the germline V gene, CDR1 is SEHNR and CDR2 is FQNEAQ (reference sequence). CDR3 size: 14 residues. The CDR3 DNA is TGTGCCAGCGGTACAGACAATAGCAATCAGCCCCAGCATTTT. It codes for CASGTDNSNQPQHF.

This clonotype was picked up one time. The chain couples TRBV6-5 to TRBJ2-1; 10 nucleotides line up with TRBD2. This CDR3 is 17 amino acids long. V dropped 4 bases and J dropped 7; count of bases not matched to a gene: 13. CDR1 and CDR2 from the germline V gene are MNHEY and SVGAGI. The DNA for the CDR3 is TGTGCCAGCAGTTTAATAAGACTAGCGGGCCTGCCTAATGAGCAGTTCTTC. Translating it yields CASSLIRLAGLPNEQFF.

This clonotype was seen at least ten times. The chain joins TRBV7-3 to TRBJ2-5; D gene uncertain. CDR3 size: 14 residues. Trimming cost V 0 bases and J 4 bases, with 9 bases left between them. CDR1 is SGHTA and CDR2 is FQGTGA in the germline V gene. The CDR3 region has the DNA TGTGCCAGCAGCTTAACAGGGAACTCAGAGACCCAGTACTTC. Its translation is CASSLTGNSETQYF. Together with reference TRBV7-3 and TRBJ2-5, the CDR3 gives the full variable domain: GAGVSQTPSNKVTEKGKYVELRCDPISGHTALYWYRQSLGQGPEFLIYFQGTGAADDSGLPNDRFFAVRPEGSVSTLKIQRTERGDSAVYLCASSLTGNSETQYFGPGTRLLVL.

The table lists this clonotype with many counts. V and J are TRBV28 and TRBJ2-1, with D uncertain. CDR1 is MDHEN, CDR2 SYDVKM, per germline. The length of the CDR3 is 17 residues. Trimming stripped 6 bases from V and 5 bases from J, with 23 bases between. CDR3 sequence (DNA): TGTGCCAGCAGCCTATGGGGTCCACATCTCGTCCACAATGAGCAGTTCTTC. Translating it yields CASSLWGPHLVHNEQFF.

This clonotype was observed at least ten times. This rearrangement joins TRBV12-3 or TRBV12-4 to TRBJ1-4; 9 bases are shared with TRBD1. The CDR3 spans 14 residues. Unmatched junction bases numbered 7, after V lost 7 bases and J lost 7 bases. CDR3 region: CASNSPGQGEKLFF. CDR3 sequence (DNA): TGTGCCAGCAACTCTCCGGGACAGGGTGAAAAACTGTTTTTT.

This chain uses TRBV20-1 with TRBJ1-5; tentative D call: TRBD1 (5 bases). The V end was cut by 2 bases, the J end by 7 bases, with 12 bases between. Germline loops: CDR1 DFQATT, CDR2 SNEGSKA (reference sequence). The CDR3 is made up of 13 amino acids. The CDR3 reads CSARHSRGQPQHF. The CDR3 bases are TGCAGTGCTAGACACTCTCGGGGGCAGCCCCAGCATTTT.

This clonotype appeared a few times. This chain joins TRBV9 and TRBJ2-1; the D gene is possibly TRBD1 (6 bases). Trimming pared 0 bases from V and 3 bases from J, leaving 10 bases between. The CDR3 length is 15 residues. Germline values: CDR1 SGDLS, CDR2 YYNGEE. The CDR3 nucleotides are TGTGCCAGCAGCGTAGAGGGGGACCACTACAATGAGCAGTTCTTC. It codes for CASSVEGDHYNEQFF.

This sequence joins TRBV7-8 and TRBJ2-1; 8 bases are a match to TRBD2. CDR1 SGHVS and CDR2 FQNEAQ come from the germline V gene. The J segment lost 2 bases and the V segment lost 5 bases, leaving 8 bases of the junction unmatched. The CDR3 has 16 amino acids. The CDR3 here is CASSPLAGSAYNEQFF. CDR3 sequence (DNA): TGTGCCAGCAGCCCCTTAGCGGGATCTGCCTACAATGAGCAGTTCTTC. The full variable domain, its missing parts supplied by reference TRBV7-8 and TRBJ2-1, is GAGVSQSPRYKVAKRGQDVALRCDPISGHVSLFWYQQALGQGPEFLTYFQNEAQLDKSGLPSDRFFAERPEGSVSTLKIQRTQQEDSAVYLCASSPLAGSAYNEQFFGPGTRLTVL.

With respect to this clonotype: A single base separates this from a much larger clone, so it may be a read error. The CDR3 DNA is TGTGCCGGCAGTTACCACCGGGACGGCAATAATTCACCCCTCCACTTT. This encodes CAGSYHRDGNNSPLHF. The chain employs TRBV6-5 and TRBJ1-6, with D perhaps matching TRBD1 (5 bases). CDR3 size: 16 residues. Looked up from germline, CDR1 is MNHEY and CDR2 is SVGAGI.

This clonotype was seen at least ten times. V gene TRBV28 combines with J gene TRBJ2-3; 10 bases map to TRBD2. This CDR3 contains 16 residues. The V segment lost 4 bases and the J segment 0 bases; nucleotides outside the gene matches: 4. The germline V gene has CDR1 MDHEN and CDR2 SYDVKM. CDR3 nucleotides: TGTGCCAGCAGTTGGGGAGCGGGAGGGAGCACAGATACGCAGTATTTT. Protein sequence: CASSWGAGGSTDTQYF.

This clonotype was recorded many times. The junction shows a germline mismatch at one end, possibly a read error. The chain uses TRBV5-1 and TRBJ1-1, with TRBD1 matching over 9 bases. The CDR3 sequence is 14 residues long. Looked up from germline, CDR1 is SGHRS and CDR2 is YFSETQ. Written as DNA, the CDR3 is TGTGCCAGCAGCTTAGACAGGGGGGGCACTGAAGCTTTCTTT. This sequence encodes CASSLDRGGTEAFF.

This clonotype was detected a few times. The chain joins TRBV28 to TRBJ1-3, with D uncertain. V shed 3 bases and J shed 1 base, with 4 bases lying between them. This CDR3 has 13 residues. Germline V CDR1 and CDR2: MDHEN, SYDVKM. This chain's CDR3 is CASSFGSGNTIYF. CDR3 DNA sequence: TGTGCCAGCAGTTTTGGGTCTGGAAACACCATATATTTT.

This clonotype was seen repeatedly, ten times or more. The J gene is TRBJ1-6, the V gene TRBV7-8; 12 nucleotides align to TRBD1. CDR3 length: 16 residues. With V trimmed by 5 bases and J by 9 bases, 8 bases remained unmatched. The germline V gene encodes CDR1 SGHVS and CDR2 FQNEAQ. The CDR3 DNA reads as TGTGCCAGCAGCCCCACGGGACAGGGGGCGCGTTCACCCCTCCACTTT. Its protein product is CASSPTGQGARSPLHF.

This clonotype has just a few counts. The chain combines TRBV5-1 with TRBJ1-1; D not certain. The CDR3 loop spans 12 amino acids. Trimming took 0 bases from V and 11 from J, leaving 11 bases between them. From germline, CDR1 is SGHRS and CDR2 YFSETQ. CDR3 bases: TGCGCCAGCAGCTTGGATCCGGTTGAGGCTTTCTTT. This encodes CASSLDPVEAFF.

The chain combines TRBV28 with TRBJ1-3; no clear D. V lost 4 bases and J 0 bases, leaving 10 bases between the germline ends. Per the germline V gene, CDR1 is MDHEN and CDR2 is SYDVKM. The length of the CDR3 is 15 residues. CDR3: CASSSTEFSGNTIYF. Written as DNA, the CDR3 is TGTGCCAGCAGTTCAACTGAGTTCTCTGGAAACACCATATATTTT.

V and J are TRBV7-3 and TRBJ1-1; D is uncertain. Germline V gene data show CDR1 as SGHTA and CDR2 as FQGTGA. The CDR3 contains 13 residues. V gave up 6 bases and J gave up 4 bases, with 12 bases separating them. DNA of the CDR3: TGTGCCAGCAGTGTTGTGTCAGGCACTGAAGCTTTCTTT. It is translated as CASSVVSGTEAFF.

This clonotype has a handful of counts. This may be a read error, as it is one base from a much larger clone. This chain links TRBV28 with TRBJ2-1, with D possibly TRBD1 on 6 matching bases. V lost 8 bases and J 7 bases, leaving 27 bases between the germline ends. The germline gives CDR1 MDHEN, CDR2 SYDVKM. The CDR3 is 17 amino acids. The CDR3: CASGLGVQGLPGNEQFF. Written as DNA, the CDR3 is TGTGCCAGCGGACTTGGGGTCCAGGGGCTCCCTGGGAATGAGCAGTTCTTC.

In regard to this clonotype: Just one base apart from a much larger clone, this may be a read error. The chain recombines TRBV20-1 with TRBJ2-1; tentative D call: TRBD2 (5 bases). Germline V CDR1 and CDR2: DFQATT, SNEGSKA (reference sequence). The V end was cut by 0 bases, the J end by 0 bases, with 15 bases between. CDR3 length: 17 amino acids. This CDR3 is CSARDQRSGSSYNEQFF. CDR3 coding DNA: TGCAGTGCTAGAGACCAACGGAGCGGAAGCTCCTACAATGAGCAGTTCTTC.

As regards this clonotype: A read error may be the cause here, since a much bigger clone is one base away. This rearrangement joins TRBV6-9 to TRBJ2-5, with no clear D. The CDR3 has 15 amino acids. The germline V gene has CDR1 MNHGY and CDR2 SVAAGI. In nucleotides, the CDR3 is TGTGTCAGCAGTTATTCGTCGGCTACCCAAGAGACCCAGTACTTC. Translated, it gives CVSSYSSATQETQYF.